This TCR beta chain originates from a study of blood T cell repertoires in COVID-19. This clone was seen a single time. The CDR3 is made up of 15 amino acids. V was clipped by 7 bases and J by 8 bases, with 23 bases between them. CDR1 and CDR2 from the germline V gene are MNHNY and SVGAGI (reference sequence). In the authors' workflow: Researchers report that nucleated cell counts were estimated from reference gene primer amplification. Data came from immunoSEQ multiplex PCR; TCRdb stores just in-frame clones and leaves some out. V, J and clone size are those of that table, while D and trimming were read from the DNA. Among about 73,000 clones listed, approximately 77% were seen once.

This chain uses TRBV6-6 with TRBJ1-2, with D perhaps matching TRBD1 (6 bases). This TCR was sampled from a man aged 65-85 years with COVID-19, enrolled during active disease. Material for sequencing was peripheral blood. CDR3 protein: CASKEQGSGLWGYTF. DNA of the CDR3: TGTGCCAGCAAAGAACAGGGATCCGGCCTTTGGGGCTACACCTTC.